These 20 T cell receptor beta chains were all obtained from the same sample, sequenced in a study of cytomegalovirus exposure and HLA in healthy donors. The PCR ran on 60 Vbeta and 13 Jbeta primers. The protocol was immunoSEQ multiplex PCR, while the TCRdb copy is restricted to in-frame clones and leaves out a portion. This table lists approximately 130,000 clones. Sequenced sample: PBMCs. These receptors originate from a woman in her sixties in good health and CMV-seronegative.

The chain uses TRBV5-1 and TRBJ2-1; TRBD2 is a possible D gene (6 bases). The CDR3 runs to 13 residues. Trimming left V 0 bases short and J 6 bases short, with 7 bases between. Germline CDR1 SGHRS, CDR2 YFSETQ. The CDR3 protein is CASSLAGGNEQFF. The CDR3 coding sequence is TGCGCCAGCAGCTTGGCCGGGGGCAATGAGCAGTTCTTC. The entire variable domain, with the rest obtained from reference TRBV5-1 and TRBJ2-1, is as follows: KAGVTQTPRYLIKTRGQQVTLSCSPISGHRSVSWYQQTPGQGLQFLFEYFSETQRNKGNFPGRFSGRQFSNSRSEMNVSTLELGDSALYLCASSLAGGNEQFFGPGTRLTVL.

V gene TRBV6-6 combines with J gene TRBJ2-1, with TRBD1 identical over 7 bases. V dropped 7 bases and J dropped 3; count of bases not matched to a gene: 9. Germline V lookup: CDR1 MNHNY, CDR2 SVGAGI (reference sequence). The CDR3 consists of 15 residues. In DNA form, the CDR3 reads TGTGCCAGCAAAAACAGGGGTTTTTACTACAATGAGCAGTTCTTC. It yields the protein CASKNRGFYYNEQFF.

This chain uses TRBV11-2 with TRBJ1-2; 7 nucleotides agree with TRBD1. The trim removed 2 bases at V and 8 bases at J, leaving 8 bases unmatched. The CDR3 extends over 14 amino acids. Germline CDR1 is SGHAT and CDR2 is FQNNGV. The CDR3 loop is CASSLKTGSDGYTF. In DNA form, the CDR3 reads TGTGCCAGCAGCTTAAAGACAGGGTCCGACGGCTACACCTTC.

The J gene is TRBJ2-4, the V gene TRBV18, with unresolved D. Per the germline V gene, CDR1 is KGHSH and CDR2 is LQKENI. The CDR3 contains 13 residues. V lost 0 bases and J lost 6, with 6 bases in between. This CDR3 reads CASSPPRGNIQYF. CDR3 DNA: TGTGCCAGCTCACCACCCCGCGGAAACATTCAGTACTTC.

The CDR3 sequence: CASSSTTGRRTEAFF. The CDR3 region has the DNA TGTGCCAGCAGCTCGACGACAGGGAGGAGGACTGAAGCTTTCTTT. The genes are TRBV7-9 and TRBJ1-1, with 7 bases matching TRBD1. Losses at the gene ends were 4 bases for V and 5 bases for J; bases not matched to a gene: 10. CDR3 length equals 15 residues. Germline V gene lookup returns CDR1 SEHNR and CDR2 FQNEAQ (reference sequence).

The J gene is TRBJ2-5, the V gene TRBV2; maybe TRBD2 (6 bases). Gene TRBJ2-7 matches the end of the DNA better, so the J call may be wrong. CDR1 is SNHLY, CDR2 FYNNEI, per germline. This CDR3 region has 14 residues. The CDR3 loop reads CASSEAGGGYEQYF. The CDR3 region has the DNA TGTGCCAGCAGTGAAGCGGGAGGCGGCTACGAGCAGTACTTC.

This chain connects TRBV10-2 to TRBJ2-7; TRBD2 is a possible D gene (6 bases). Germline V lookup: CDR1 WSHSY, CDR2 SAAADI. The CDR3 has 15 residues. V lost 4 bases to trimming and J lost 7 bases, with 20 bases between them. The CDR3 loop is CASSAGGMGPKEQYF. CDR3 DNA sequence: TGCGCCAGCAGTGCAGGCGGGATGGGGCCTAAGGAGCAGTACTTC.

This chain uses TRBV27 with TRBJ2-7; D possibly corresponds to TRBD2 (6 bases). Trimming removed 3 bases from V and 2 bases from J, with 11 bases in between. The CDR3 runs to 14 residues. The germline gives CDR1 MNHEY, CDR2 SMNVEV (reference sequence). As DNA, the CDR3 is TGTGCCAGCAGTTTTGTGGGGGGTGCCTACGAGCAGTACTTC. Amino acids: CASSFVGGAYEQYF.

This chain uses TRBV7-9 with TRBJ1-1; TRBD1 aligns across 8 bases. CDR3 size: 15 residues. CDR1 and CDR2 (germline): SEHNR, FQNEAQ (reference sequence). J lost 6 bases, V lost 3 bases, and 9 bases had no gene match. Written as DNA, the CDR3 is TGTGCCAGCAGCTTCCCGGACAGGGCTGGTCCTGAAGCTTTCTTT. Amino acid sequence: CASSFPDRAGPEAFF.

V usage is TRBV27 and J usage is TRBJ2-5, with 7 bases that match TRBD2. The V gene end was trimmed by 4 bases and the J gene end by 5 bases; junction bases not matched to a gene: 10. There are 15 residues in the CDR3. Per germline, CDR1 MNHEY and CDR2 SMNVEV (reference sequence). CDR3: CASSYEGPGRETQYF. The CDR3 nucleotides read TGTGCCAGCAGTTATGAGGGACCCGGGAGGGAGACCCAGTACTTC.

V usage is TRBV5-1 and J usage is TRBJ2-7, with 15 bases identical to TRBD2. With 2 bases clipped from V and 1 base from J, the junction kept 7 bases outside the gene matches. This CDR3 region has 18 residues. CDR1 is SGHRS and CDR2 is YFSETQ in the germline V gene. CDR3 sequence reads: CASSLPGTSGRLSYEQYF. For the CDR3, the DNA is TGCGCCAGCAGCTTACCCGGGACTAGCGGGAGGTTGTCCTACGAGCAGTACTTC. Together with reference TRBV5-1 and TRBJ2-7, the CDR3 gives the full variable domain: KAGVTQTPRYLIKTRGQQVTLSCSPISGHRSVSWYQQTPGQGLQFLFEYFSETQRNKGNFPGRFSGRQFSNSRSEMNVSTLELGDSALYLCASSLPGTSGRLSYEQYFGPGTRLTVT.

The CDR3 nucleotides are TGCGCCAGCGCAGGTGTCGGGGACTTTTCCTACGAGCAGTACTTC. It specifies CASAGVGDFSYEQYF. V is TRBV4-1 and J is TRBJ2-7, with D possibly TRBD2 on 6 matching bases. This CDR3 is 15 amino acids long. V dropped 8 bases and J dropped 1 base, with 18 bases sitting between them. CDR1 and CDR2 from the germline V gene are MGHRA and YSYEKL.

In DNA form, the CDR3 reads TGTGCCAGTAGTATAGATCCAACAGGCTATGGCTACACCTTC. Encoded protein: CASSIDPTGYGYTF. The chain has TRBV19 and TRBJ1-2, with D perhaps TRBD1 (5 bases). This CDR3 has 14 amino acids. Germline loops: CDR1 LNHDA, CDR2 SQIVND (reference sequence). V shed 0 bases and J shed 4 bases, with 9 bases lying between them. The complete variable domain, with remaining parts taken from reference TRBV19 and TRBJ1-2, reads DGGITQSPKYLFRKEGQNVTLSCEQNLNHDAMYWYRQDPGQGLRLIYYSQIVNDFQKGDIAEGYSVSREKKESFPLTVTSAQKNPTAFYLCASSIDPTGYGYTFGSGTRLTVV.

J is TRBJ2-7 and V is TRBV27; D is perhaps TRBD1 (6 bases). This CDR3 region has 13 residues. From germline, CDR1 is MNHEY and CDR2 SMNVEV (reference sequence). With 8 bases removed from V and 3 bases from J, the gap between germline ends came to 14 bases. Written as DNA, the CDR3 is TGTGCCAGCTCTTTCGGCAGGGGCTACGAGCAGTACTTC. Translated, it gives CASSFGRGYEQYF.

The V call is TRBV2, the J call TRBJ2-7; D not resolved. CDR1 is SNHLY and CDR2 is FYNNEI in the germline V gene. Trimming cost V 6 bases and J 3 bases, with 6 bases left between them. The CDR3 covers 11 residues. DNA of the CDR3: TGTGCCAGCAGGGGCATCTACGAGCAGTACTTC. It translates to CASRGIYEQYF.

The chain joins TRBV2 to TRBJ2-1, with 8 bases aligning to TRBD2. Germline V lookup: CDR1 SNHLY, CDR2 FYNNEI. CDR3 size: 15 residues. The V segment lost 7 bases and the J segment 9 bases; nucleotides outside the gene matches: 14. CDR3 amino acids: CASKWASGSASEQFF. The CDR3 DNA follows: TGTGCCAGCAAATGGGCTAGCGGGTCTGCCAGTGAGCAGTTCTTC.

The chain has TRBV6-1 and TRBJ2-2; D is possibly TRBD1 (5 bases). CDR3 length: 15 amino acids. From germline, CDR1 is MNHNS and CDR2 SASEGT. V was cut by 2 bases and J by 5 bases, with 12 bases left in between. This CDR3 reads CASSESQGLTGELFF. CDR3 bases: TGTGCCAGCAGTGAATCCCAGGGCCTTACCGGGGAGCTGTTTTTT.

To note about this clone: The conserved phenylalanine or tryptophan is not found at the CDR3 terminus, so this likely reflects a read error. The DNA is omitted, as the CDR3 cannot be located on it reliably, and the CDR3 follows TCRdb's listing. The chain uses TRBV6-1 and TRBJ2-7; TRBD2, as called in the table, went unchecked against the DNA. In germline, CDR1 is MNHNS, CDR2 SASEGT. The CDR3 has 8 amino acids, counting both end residues. The chain's CDR3 is CASRGIGG.

The J gene is TRBJ2-2, the V gene TRBV15; possible D gene TRBD1, 5 bases. The CDR3 length is 14 residues. Germline V gives CDR1 LNHNV, CDR2 YYDKDF (reference sequence). V was pared by 3 bases and J by 8 bases, with 13 bases between. The CDR3 is CATSSDRYEGELFF. CDR3 coding DNA: TGTGCCACCAGCAGCGACAGATATGAGGGGGAGCTGTTTTTT.

The chain employs TRBV5-1 and TRBJ2-1, with D tentatively TRBD2 (5 bases). V gave up 2 bases and J gave up 0 bases, with 9 bases separating them. CDR3 length: 15 residues. Germline V gene lookup returns CDR1 SGHRS and CDR2 YFSETQ. CDR3: CASSLQRSSYNEQFF. For the CDR3, the DNA is TGCGCCAGCAGCTTACAGCGGAGCTCCTACAATGAGCAGTTCTTC. The full variable domain, with the rest looked up from reference TRBV5-1 and TRBJ2-1, is KAGVTQTPRYLIKTRGQQVTLSCSPISGHRSVSWYQQTPGQGLQFLFEYFSETQRNKGNFPGRFSGRQFSNSRSEMNVSTLELGDSALYLCASSLQRSSYNEQFFGPGTRLTVL.